This T cell receptor (beta chain) was obtained from a study of T cell responses to AZD1222 COVID-19 vaccine (dated by TCRdb to the early 2020s). Regarding the research as a whole: AZD1222 recipients given second doses at about 4 weeks or at about 12 weeks were pooled, since spike-specific TCR depth and breadth were not found to differ between the two schedules. TCR sequencing was performed for over 230 trial participants, of whom 207 were given two doses of AZD1222 and 26 were given two doses of MenACWY control vaccine. Trial participants were enrolled into age subgroups of 18-55, 56-69 and 70-plus years, which contained about 160, 30 and 59 TCR-sequenced participants, respectively.

In the paper's terms, the time point label means: baseline before first vaccination. Samples from vaccinated people were obtained from the UK trials COV001 and COV002, which included a single-blind randomized controlled phase 2/3 trial of AZD1222 (ChAdOx1 nCoV-19) in healthy adults. Trial participant PBMC samples were collected at day 0 and day 28 after the second dose for TCRbeta chain sequencing. Overall study outcomes, separate from this receptor: The vaccine-associated CD4 TCRs covered the entire spike protein, and the dominant responses fell in regions 160-218 and 743-854. Conclusions about previously exposed vaccinees were limited because only six AZD1222 recipients were SARS-CoV-2 seropositive at baseline. The 56-69-year group was small, and its depth increase did not reach significance, likely because of low power. After two AZD1222 doses, both the breadth and the depth of spike-specific TCRs were significantly higher than at day 0 and than in MenACWY recipients. Because no samples from the day 14 peak response were available, repertoires could be characterized only after the peak T cell response. Most participants were white British and females outnumbered males, and the authors suggested that clonal diversity may have been underestimated. Epitopes outside the regions mutated in the B.1.351 and B.1.1.7 variants were reportedly recognized by nearly half of the unique spike-specific TCRs.

Trimming takes 8 bases off V and 10 bases off J; junction bases not matched to a gene: 12. The CDR3 starts with the cysteine, ends with the phenylalanine, and has 15 residues. Of the read, only the CDR3 DNA is kept; its 45 bases are in frame from base 1. CDR1 and CDR2 are read off the germline V gene as MNHEY and SVGAGI. The CDR3 regions of human TCRbeta chains were analyzed by immunosequencing. The original pipeline was this. TCRs in the repertoires were compared against a reference library of SARS-CoV-2-specific TCRs that had been generated with the MIRA antigen-specificity platform. Breadth was defined as the fraction of unique TCRs that were SARS-CoV-2-associated. Depth was defined as the fraction of total T cells that were SARS-CoV-2-associated. Using the MIRA data, each spike-specific TCR was assigned both to the spike region to which the TCR was reactive and to a CD4 or CD8 class. Log10-transformed breadth and depth values were compared by one-way ANOVA with Sidak's multiple comparisons tests. The table comes from immuneACCESS by way of TCRdb, which keeps in-frame sequences with V and J called. Part of the clones is missing from these tables; in studies checked, under half for an unresolved V gene and the rest for unknown reasons. Clone size and the V and J calls come from that table; the DNA yielded D and trimming. For this sample the table gives some 110,000 clones, of which 88% were detected only once. More than 8% of the sample belongs to the ten largest clones.

Points on this clone: The antigen it binds to is not known. Base qualities are not at hand, and no much larger clone is one base apart.

Rearrangement joined TRBV6-5 to TRBJ2-1; 12 central bases correspond to TRBD2. The sample was peripheral blood, taken on day 0 of AZD1222 vaccination. This TCR was recovered from an adult in good health. The CDR3 region reads CASSPRLAGAGEQFF. DNA sequence: TGTGCCAGCTCGCCCAGACTAGCGGGAGCTGGCGAGCAGTTCTTC.